This T cell receptor (beta chain) was obtained from a study of T cell repertoires in ileal Crohn's disease. On the study more broadly: The M6 sample came from neoterminal ileum during colonoscopy after surgery. Study conclusions and caveats: Compared with non-smokers, active smokers at surgery showed more clonal expansions. Sorted CD8 T cells held more high-frequency clones than CD4.

Stated time point: neoterminal ileum biopsy at postoperative endoscopy, about 6 months after surgery. Comments on this clone: Its antigen is currently unknown.

The CDR3 consists of 14 residues. Germline assignment: CDR1 LGHNA and CDR2 YNFKEQ. Deletions cut 1 base from V and 7 bases from J, with 12 bases between. The assay was immunoSEQ multiplex PCR, and TCRdb's table has in-frame clones only and misses some. The data contain roughly 9,200 clones, 79% of them singletons. The sequenced sample consisted of ileal tissue. This chain connects TRBV4-2 to TRBJ2-3; no firm D call. The source of this sequence is an adult with Crohn's disease. CDR3 coding DNA: TGTGCCAGCAGCCAAGGCCCGGGTGAACATACGCAGTATTTT. Protein sequence: CASSQGPGEHTQYF.